These 23 T cell receptor beta chains came from one sample sequenced in a study of neurological immune-mediated disorders. TCRdb called the 5' RACE reads again in MiXCR, with one record for every CDR3 protein. The sample holds tens of thousands of distinct CDR3 sequences, 10% seen once. Sequencing used PBMCs. These receptors all come from a woman in her 30s with HTLV-1-associated myelopathy (HAM/TSP).

The sample holds many counts of this clonotype. This chain joins TRBV11-2 and TRBJ2-1; 14 bases are a match to TRBD2. The V gene's germline CDR1 is SGHAT and CDR2 FQNNGV. V lost 3 bases and J lost 8; bases outside the gene matches: 3. The CDR3 consists of 15 residues. The CDR3 spells CASSLGLAGAHEQFF. The CDR3 region has the DNA TGTGCCAGCAGCTTGGGACTAGCGGGGGCTCATGAGCAGTTCTTC. The whole variable domain, remainder taken from reference TRBV11-2 and TRBJ2-1, is EAGVAQSPRYKIIEKRQSVAFWCNPISGHATLYWYQQILGQGPKLLIQFQNNGVVDDSQLPKDRFSAERLKGVDSTLKIQPAKLEDSAVYLCASSLGLAGAHEQFFGPGTRLTVL.

Many counts were recorded for this clonotype. The V call is TRBV5-1, the J call TRBJ2-3; the match to TRBD1 covers 9 bases. V shed 7 bases and J 4 bases; nucleotides not matched to a gene: 10. Looked up from germline, CDR1 is SGHRS and CDR2 is YFSETQ. This CDR3 has 15 residues. CDR3 sequence: CASANRTGAPDTQYF. CDR3 coding DNA: TGCGCCAGCGCTAACAGGACAGGGGCCCCAGATACGCAGTATTTT.

This clonotype was counted many times. The genes are TRBV20-1 and TRBJ2-1, with a possible D match to TRBD2 (6 bases). V was pared by 0 bases and J by 5 bases, with 14 bases between. This CDR3 spans 15 amino acids. Germline-derived CDR1 and CDR2 are DFQATT and SNEGSKA (reference sequence). The CDR3 here is CSARDGGGIHNEQFF. The CDR3 nucleotides read TGCAGTGCTAGAGATGGTGGGGGGATTCACAATGAGCAGTTCTTC.

This clonotype was observed at least ten times. This chain links TRBV20-1 with TRBJ2-1; D is perhaps TRBD1 or TRBD2 (5 bases each). Germline-derived CDR1 and CDR2 are DFQATT and SNEGSKA (reference sequence). The CDR3 totals 14 residues. V gave up 3 bases and J gave up 9 bases, with 18 bases separating them. Here the CDR3 DNA reads TGCAGTGCTAGTGATGTTGAGGGGATTGCTGAGCAGTTCTTC. This sequence encodes CSASDVEGIAEQFF.

This clonotype was detected ten times or more. V usage is TRBV5-1 and J usage is TRBJ2-7, with D perhaps TRBD2 (5 bases). Trimming left V 4 bases short and J 6 bases short, with 17 bases between. The CDR3 has 14 residues. The germline V gene encodes CDR1 SGHRS and CDR2 YFSETQ. CDR3 sequence reads: CASSPSGENSEQYF. In DNA form, the CDR3 reads TGCGCCAGCAGCCCCTCCGGGGAGAACAGCGAGCAGTACTTC.

This clonotype was picked up many times. The chain carries TRBV7-2 and TRBJ2-4; no clear D gene. The CDR3 runs to 14 residues. Trimming shortened V by 4 bases and J by 10 bases, and 17 bases separated the two germline ends. Germline V gives CDR1 SGHTA, CDR2 FQGNSA. Here the CDR3 DNA reads TGTGCCAGCAGCTCCATGGTTGGTGAATTTATTCAGTACTTC. Protein sequence: CASSSMVGEFIQYF.

This clonotype was observed many times. The chain is built from TRBV25-1 and TRBJ2-7, with 9 bases matching TRBD1. Trimming removed 6 bases from V and 5 bases from J; junction bases left unmatched: 8. Germline-derived CDR1 and CDR2 are MGHDK and SYGVNS. This CDR3 is built from 14 residues. CDR3 coding DNA: TGTGCCAGCAGAAAGACAGGGGGAAGCCACGAGCAGTACTTC. This translates into CASRKTGGSHEQYF.

In its sample, this clonotype was seen many times. The chain is built from TRBV5-1 and TRBJ2-7; D gene uncertain. Germline lookup yields CDR1 SGHRS and CDR2 YFSETQ. V lost 0 bases and J 5 bases, leaving 12 bases between the germline ends. The CDR3 consists of 14 residues. CDR3 sequence (DNA): TGCGCCAGCAGCTTGGCGTCAGGTAGGAACGAGCAGTACTTC. It is translated as CASSLASGRNEQYF.

This clonotype was recorded many times. This chain links TRBV6-5 with TRBJ1-2, with 10 positions matching TRBD1. This CDR3 is 17 amino acids long. With V trimmed by 4 bases and J by 6 bases, 14 bases remained unmatched. CDR1 and CDR2 (germline): MNHEY, SVGAGI. The CDR3 spells CASSSYRDRGGKDGYTF. The CDR3 DNA sequence: TGTGCCAGCAGTTCTTACCGGGACAGGGGTGGAAAGGATGGCTACACCTTC.

Comment on this clonotype: This clone may be a read error of a much larger clone one base away. The CDR3 sequence is CASSSGGPQHQHF. CDR3 sequence (DNA): TGTGCCAGCAGCTCAGGGGGCCCTCAGCACCAGCATTTT. V usage is TRBV27 and J usage is TRBJ1-5; 8 positions agree with TRBD1. From germline, CDR1 is MNHEY and CDR2 SMNVEV (reference sequence). CDR3 length: 13 residues.

This clonotype appeared many times. The CDR3 DNA reads as TGCAGTGCAGTGACAGGGACTGTCTCCTACAATGAGCAGTTCTTC. This sequence encodes CSAVTGTVSYNEQFF. This chain uses TRBV20-1 with TRBJ2-1, with D maybe TRBD1 (7 bases). The ends were cut back, 6 bases at V and 0 bases at J, with 15 bases in the middle. CDR3 size: 15 residues. CDR1 and CDR2 (germline): DFQATT, SNEGSKA (reference sequence).

In its sample, this clonotype was seen many times. The V call is TRBV5-1, the J call TRBJ2-7; D assignment may be TRBD1 or TRBD2 (5 bases each). The germline gives CDR1 SGHRS, CDR2 YFSETQ. This CDR3 is built from 15 residues. The ends were cut back, 0 bases at V and 0 bases at J, with 10 bases in the middle. Here the CDR3 reads CASSLARDPSYEQYF. CDR3 nucleotide sequence: TGCGCCAGCAGCTTGGCCCGGGACCCCTCCTACGAGCAGTACTTC.

In this sample, this clonotype turned up many times. This rearrangement joins TRBV7-3 to TRBJ2-1; 13 bases agree with TRBD2. V shed 5 bases, J shed 6 bases, and the junction held 4 bases outside the gene matches. There are 15 residues in the CDR3. Germline V gene data show CDR1 as SGHTA and CDR2 as FQGTGA. The CDR3 nucleotides read TGTGCCAGCAGCCAGACTAGCGGGGGGCCCAATGAGCAGTTCTTC. It is translated as CASSQTSGGPNEQFF.

This clonotype was seen at least ten times. The V call is TRBV5-1, the J call TRBJ1-1; possible D gene TRBD1, 5 bases. Trimming shortened V by 1 base and J by 5 bases, and 12 bases separated the two germline ends. CDR1 SGHRS and CDR2 YFSETQ come from the germline V gene. The CDR3 is 14 amino acids. The CDR3 loop is CASSLTGIGTEAFF. DNA of the CDR3: TGCGCCAGCAGCTTGACAGGAATTGGGACTGAAGCTTTCTTT.

This clonotype was seen many times. The chain couples TRBV19 to TRBJ1-2, with D hard to call. CDR1 and CDR2 from the germline V gene are LNHDA and SQIVND (reference sequence). The CDR3 sequence is 13 residues long. Trimming left V 5 bases short and J 6 bases short, with 13 bases between. The CDR3 region is CASSSQTVDGYTF. CDR3 nucleotides: TGTGCCAGTAGTTCGCAGACGGTGGATGGCTACACCTTC.

This clonotype has a count of ten or more. The chain carries TRBV5-1 and TRBJ1-2; no clear D. Germline-derived CDR1 and CDR2 are SGHRS and YFSETQ. This CDR3 has 14 residues. Trimming removed 1 base at V and 2 bases at J, with 9 bases between. The CDR3 DNA reads as TGCGCCAGCAGCTTGACCCAGCGAAACTATGGCTACACCTTC. Translated: CASSLTQRNYGYTF.

This clonotype appeared many times. The V and J genes are TRBV6-5 and TRBJ1-2; 11 bases are a match to TRBD1. The V segment lost 6 bases and the J segment 4 bases; nucleotides outside the gene matches: 7. Per the germline V gene, CDR1 is MNHEY and CDR2 is SVGAGI. This CDR3 contains 15 residues. CDR3 sequence (DNA): TGTGCCAGCAGCCCTGGGACAGGGGGTCGCTATGGCTACACCTTC. This encodes CASSPGTGGRYGYTF.

This clonotype was observed at least ten times. V is TRBV5-4 and J is TRBJ1-2; D might be TRBD1 (6 bases). The CDR3 consists of 16 residues. V gave up 0 bases and J gave up 3 bases, with 15 bases separating them. In germline, CDR1 is SGHNT, CDR2 YYREEE (reference sequence). CDR3 in DNA: TGTGCCAGCAGCTTGGAGCGGGGGCGTCATCACTATGGCTACACCTTC. It codes for CASSLERGRHHYGYTF.

This clonotype came up many times. The V and J genes are TRBV5-8 and TRBJ2-7, with D perhaps TRBD1 (5 bases). V shed 5 bases and J shed 2 bases, with 11 bases lying between them. Germline V gene data show CDR1 as SGHTS and CDR2 as YDEGEE. The CDR3 is made up of 13 amino acids. This CDR3 is CASSFDRPYEQYF. DNA for the CDR3: TGTGCCAGCAGTTTCGACAGACCCTACGAGCAGTACTTC.

This clonotype was counted many times. The chain has TRBV20-1 and TRBJ2-7, with D perhaps assigned TRBD1 or TRBD2 (5 bases each). V lost 6 bases and J lost 3, with 12 bases in between. The CDR3 has 12 residues. In germline, CDR1 is DFQATT, CDR2 SNEGSKA (reference sequence). The CDR3 reads CSATGTLYEQYF. Here the CDR3 DNA reads TGCAGTGCAACCGGGACCCTCTACGAGCAGTACTTC.

This clonotype was seen ten or more times. The chain recombines TRBV20-1 with TRBJ2-3, with 12 bases identical to TRBD2. The CDR3 extends over 15 amino acids. V trimming: 7 bases; J trimming: 2 bases; junction bases outside the gene matches: 7. CDR1 DFQATT and CDR2 SNEGSKA come from the germline V gene (reference sequence). CDR3 sequence reads: CSVRTSGVYTDTQYF. The CDR3 DNA sequence: TGCAGTGTTCGGACTAGCGGGGTGTACACAGATACGCAGTATTTT.

V and J are TRBV20-1 and TRBJ1-3, with 8 bases matching TRBD1. With V trimmed by 5 bases and J by 4 bases, 7 bases remained unmatched. The CDR3 consists of 14 residues. CDR1 is DFQATT, CDR2 SNEGSKA, per germline (reference sequence). This chain's CDR3 is CSAGRDRIGNTIYF. CDR3 nucleotide sequence: TGCAGTGCTGGCCGGGACAGGATCGGAAACACCATATATTTT.

This clonotype occurred many times. The chain is built from TRBV20-1 and TRBJ1-2; no reliable D call. Trimming cost V 4 bases and J 8 bases, with 20 bases left between them. Germline V CDR1 and CDR2: DFQATT, SNEGSKA (reference sequence). This CDR3 is built from 14 residues. The DNA for the CDR3 is TGCAGTGCTACAAAAAGCCGTGGAGGGAAAGGCTACACCTTC. Encoded protein: CSATKSRGGKGYTF.